A selection of T cell receptor beta chains follows, all from one sample in a study of shared clonotypes between healthy human individuals. This table comes from immunoSEQ multiplex PCR, and its TCRdb copy is limited to in-frame clones, with some not included. Altogether roughly 1,100,000 clones are present, around 76% being singletons, with the ten largest covering 1.4% to 1.5%. The sequencing input was memory CD4+ T cells sorted from blood. These receptors came from a young man in good health. The CDR3 runs from the conserved cysteine through the conserved F or W. A D gene is named only where the DNA matches it firmly. The size entry is marked missing in some rows and otherwise reads once, few, many or a size class.

V gene: TRBV30; J gene: TRBJ2-7; D gene: .; clone size: .; CDR3 DNA: TGTGCCTGGAGTGAAACTTACGAGCAGTACTTC; CDR3 protein: CAWSETYEQYF
V gene: TRBV7-2; J gene: TRBJ2-5; D gene: .; clone size: .; CDR3 DNA: TGTGCCAGCAGCTTAGAAACCGGGATGAAGACCCAGTACTTC; CDR3 protein: CASSLETGMKTQYF
V gene: TRBV6-5; J gene: TRBJ2-1; D gene: TRBD2; clone size: few; CDR3 DNA: TGTGCCACCCGAACTAGCGGGGGGATCAATGAGCAGTTCTTC; CDR3 protein: CATRTSGGINEQFF
V gene: TRBV5-6; J gene: TRBJ2-7; D gene: TRBD1; clone size: .; CDR3 DNA: TGTGCCAGCAGCCTGTATCGGGACAGGGCCTACGAGCAGTACTTC; CDR3 protein: CASSLYRDRAYEQYF
V gene: TRBV28; J gene: TRBJ1-2; D gene: .; clone size: .; CDR3 DNA: TGTGCCAGCAGCCTCGGGACGTTTGGCTACACCTTC; CDR3 protein: CASSLGTFGYTF
V gene: TRBV5-4; J gene: TRBJ2-5; D gene: TRBD2; clone size: .; CDR3 DNA: TGTGCCACTGGGAAAGGGACTAGCGCAGAGACCCAGTACTTC; CDR3 protein: CATGKGTSAETQYF
V gene: TRBV27; J gene: TRBJ1-6; D gene: TRBD1; clone size: .; CDR3 DNA: TGTGCCAGCAGACCCACGACAGGGGGTGGTTCACCCCTCCACTTT; CDR3 protein: CASRPTTGGGSPLHF
V gene: TRBV5-1; J gene: TRBJ1-1; D gene: .; clone size: .; CDR3 DNA: TGCGCCAGCAGCTTGTTCGGGGACGGGAACACTGAAGCTTTCTTT; CDR3 protein: CASSLFGDGNTEAFF
V gene: TRBV2; J gene: TRBJ2-7; D gene: .; clone size: .; CDR3 DNA: TGTGCCAGCACCCAAGGGACTGGGAGCTCCTACGAGCAGTACTTC; CDR3 protein: CASTQGTGSSYEQYF
V gene: TRBV29-1; J gene: TRBJ2-3; D gene: TRBD2; clone size: .; CDR3 DNA: TGCAGCGTTGTGGGAGCGGGAGGGACGAATACGCAGTATTTT; CDR3 protein: CSVVGAGGTNTQYF
V gene: TRBV29-1; J gene: TRBJ1-1; D gene: .; clone size: .; CDR3 DNA: TGCAGCGTGCAGGGGAGCACTGAAGCTTTCTTT; CDR3 protein: CSVQGSTEAFF
V gene: TRBV2; J gene: TRBJ2-1; D gene: .; clone size: .; CDR3 DNA: TGTGCCAGCAGTGACCGGACGAAGAAACTAAATGAGCAGTTCTTC; CDR3 protein: CASSDRTKKLNEQFF
V gene: TRBV6-4; J gene: TRBJ1-5; D gene: .; clone size: few; CDR3 DNA: TGTGCCAGCAGGTACTCGTATATTCAGCCCCAGCATTTT; CDR3 protein: CASRYSYIQPQHF
V gene: TRBV6-1; J gene: TRBJ1-1; D gene: .; clone size: .; CDR3 DNA: TGTGCCAGCAGTGAAGAGGGTCAAAAATCGAACACTGAAGCTTTCTTT; CDR3 protein: CASSEEGQKSNTEAFF
V gene: TRBV4-1; J gene: TRBJ2-4; D gene: .; clone size: .; CDR3 DNA: TGCGCCAGCAGCCAAGATGGCACGTTTGTGTACTTC; CDR3 protein: CASSQDGTFVYF
V gene: TRBV19; J gene: TRBJ1-2; D gene: .; clone size: .; CDR3 DNA: TGTGCCAGTAGACGGGGCCACGAGGGGAGATCTGCCTATGGCTACACCTTC; CDR3 protein: CASRRGHEGRSAYGYTF
V gene: TRBV29-1; J gene: TRBJ2-1; D gene: .; clone size: .; CDR3 DNA: TGCAGCGCCTCGGGACAAAACAATGAGCAGTTCTTC; CDR3 protein: CSASGQNNEQFF
V gene: TRBV14; J gene: TRBJ1-5; D gene: TRBD1; clone size: .; CDR3 DNA: TGTGCCAGCAGCCAAAACAGGGGAGAGGAGCCCCAGCATTTT; CDR3 protein: CASSQNRGEEPQHF
V gene: TRBV18; J gene: TRBJ1-3; D gene: .; clone size: .; CDR3 DNA: TGTGCCAGCTCACCTTCCCAGGGTCCTGGAAACACCATATATTTT; CDR3 protein: CASSPSQGPGNTIYF
V gene: TRBV30; J gene: TRBJ1-2; D gene: .; clone size: .; CDR3 DNA: TGTGCCTGGAGTGCTTGGTCCCTCGACGGCTACACCTTC; CDR3 protein: CAWSAWSLDGYTF
V gene: TRBV5-4; J gene: TRBJ2-7; D gene: TRBD2; clone size: .; CDR3 DNA: TGTGCCAGCAGCCGCGGGAGCTCCTACGAGCAGTACTTC; CDR3 protein: CASSRGSSYEQYF
V gene: TRBV30; J gene: TRBJ1-5; D gene: .; clone size: few; CDR3 DNA: TGTGCCTGGCGTGGTGGGGGCAATCAGCCCCAGCATTTT; CDR3 protein: CAWRGGGNQPQHF
V gene: TRBV30; J gene: TRBJ2-7; D gene: .; clone size: .; CDR3 DNA: TGTGCCTGGAGCCCCACAGGGAGGGAGCAGTACTTC; CDR3 protein: CAWSPTGREQYF
V gene: TRBV2; J gene: TRBJ2-7; D gene: .; clone size: .; CDR3 DNA: TGTGCCAGCAGTGAGGGGTGGGGATGGGACTCTCCCTACGAGCAGTACTTC; CDR3 protein: CASSEGWGWDSPYEQYF
V gene: TRBV18; J gene: TRBJ2-5; D gene: .; clone size: .; CDR3 DNA: TGTGCCAGCTCTCTCACCGGGACGGACCTCCAAGAGACCCAGTACTTC; CDR3 protein: CASSLTGTDLQETQYF
V gene: TRBV6-5; J gene: TRBJ2-2; D gene: .; clone size: once; CDR3 DNA: TGTGCCAGCTGGGCGGGGTACACCGGGGAGCTGTTTTTT; CDR3 protein: CASWAGYTGELFF
V gene: TRBV7-2; J gene: TRBJ2-7; D gene: TRBD2; clone size: .; CDR3 DNA: TGTGCCAGCAGCCCCCGAGGACTAGCGGGAGGTTACGAGCAGTACTTC; CDR3 protein: CASSPRGLAGGYEQYF
V gene: TRBV7-9; J gene: TRBJ1-2; D gene: TRBD1; clone size: .; CDR3 DNA: TGTGCCAGCAGCTTACCGACAGGGGGAAACTATGGCTACACCTTC; CDR3 protein: CASSLPTGGNYGYTF
V gene: TRBV7-7; J gene: TRBJ2-5; D gene: TRBD2; clone size: .; CDR3 DNA: TGTGCTAGCAGCGGGGATGGCCCTCTGATGGCCCAGTACTTC; CDR3 protein: CASSGDGPLMAQYF
V gene: TRBV28; J gene: TRBJ1-2; D gene: .; clone size: .; CDR3 DNA: TGTGCCAGCAGCAGGGACACGGACTATGGCTACACCTTC; CDR3 protein: CASSRDTDYGYTF
V gene: TRBV6-1; J gene: TRBJ2-1; D gene: .; clone size: .; CDR3 DNA: TGTGCCAGCATTTTGAGGTCCTCCTACAATGAGCAGTTCTTC; CDR3 protein: CASILRSSYNEQFF
V gene: TRBV5-1; J gene: TRBJ2-7; D gene: .; clone size: .; CDR3 DNA: TGCGCCAGCAGAAGAGACGCGAACTACGAGCAGTACTTC; CDR3 protein: CASRRDANYEQYF
V gene: TRBV7-2; J gene: TRBJ1-3; D gene: .; clone size: .; CDR3 DNA: TGTGCCAGCAGCTTAGGTGGTGCAGGTGGAAACACCATATATTTT; CDR3 protein: CASSLGGAGGNTIYF
V gene: TRBV19; J gene: TRBJ1-3; D gene: .; clone size: few; CDR3 DNA: TGTGCCAGTGTGCCAGGGGATAAAGGAAACACCATATATTTT; CDR3 protein: CASVPGDKGNTIYF
V gene: TRBV7-8; J gene: TRBJ1-3; D gene: .; clone size: few; CDR3 DNA: TGTGCCAGCAGCTTATTAGGGACCGTCGGAAACACCATATATTTT; CDR3 protein: CASSLLGTVGNTIYF
V gene: TRBV6-1; J gene: TRBJ1-5; D gene: TRBD1; clone size: .; CDR3 DNA: TGTGCCTCTCGGGACAGAGACAATCAGCCCCAGCATTTT; CDR3 protein: CASRDRDNQPQHF
V gene: TRBV5-1; J gene: TRBJ2-7; D gene: TRBD1; clone size: .; CDR3 DNA: TGCGCCAGCACGCCCCAACAGGGGTTGGCCTACGAGCAGTACTTC; CDR3 protein: CASTPQQGLAYEQYF
V gene: TRBV5-1; J gene: TRBJ2-1; D gene: TRBD1; clone size: .; CDR3 DNA: TGCGCCAGCAGCTTGAGGGGACAGGGATACAATGAGCAGTTCTTC; CDR3 protein: CASSLRGQGYNEQFF
V gene: TRBV2; J gene: TRBJ2-5; D gene: .; clone size: .; CDR3 DNA: TGTGCCAGCGTACGGGAGTGGGGCCAAGAGACCCAGTACTTC; CDR3 protein: CASVREWGQETQYF
V gene: TRBV6-4; J gene: TRBJ2-7; D gene: TRBD1; clone size: .; CDR3 DNA: TGTGCCAGCAGTGACCCAGAAGGGGACAGGGGTCCGATCGAGCAGTACTTC; CDR3 protein: CASSDPEGDRGPIEQYF
V gene: TRBV5-4; J gene: TRBJ1-4; D gene: .; clone size: once; CDR3 DNA: TGTGCCAGCAGCTTGGCCAACGAGGGGGATGAAAAACTGTTTTTT; CDR3 protein: CASSLANEGDEKLFF
V gene: TRBV5-1; J gene: TRBJ2-5; D gene: .; clone size: .; CDR3 DNA: TGCGCCAGCAGCTTAGAGGGTCTGAAGGAGACCCAGTACTTC; CDR3 protein: CASSLEGLKETQYF
V gene: TRBV27; J gene: TRBJ1-2; D gene: TRBD1; clone size: .; CDR3 DNA: TGTGCCAGCAGTAGGGGGCTGCTCCGGGACACCTCTCCCACCTTC; CDR3 protein: CASSRGLLRDTSPTF
V gene: TRBV2; J gene: TRBJ1-4; D gene: .; clone size: .; CDR3 DNA: TGTGCCAGCAGTGAGGAACGGATTAATGAAAAACTGTTTTTT; CDR3 protein: CASSEERINEKLFF
V gene: TRBV25-1; J gene: TRBJ2-1; D gene: .; clone size: .; CDR3 DNA: TGTGCCAGCAGTTCTTTCAATGAGCAGTTCTTC; CDR3 protein: CASSSFNEQFF